This T cell receptor (beta chain) was recovered during a study of B cell selection in AIRE deficiency. Notes on the study in general: Only TCRbeta was sequenced; around 35% of shared healthy Treg sequences appeared in Tconv. Of several thousand shared Treg TCRbeta sequences, over 25% were healthy-only, just over 9% patient-only. Approximately 29% of healthy-shared Treg TCRbeta sequences appeared in patient Tconv cells.

Regulatory T cells were sorted as CD4+CD25hiCD127low/negative cells. In regard to this clone: Its antigen is undetermined.

The protocol was immunoSEQ multiplex PCR, while the TCRdb copy is restricted to in-frame clones and leaves out a portion. Of over 20,000 clones in the sample, about 92% were seen once. Germline assignment: CDR1 SGHRS and CDR2 YFSETQ. V was clipped by 1 base and J by 0 bases, with 8 bases between them. CDR3 length: 15 amino acids. The J gene is TRBJ1-5, the V gene TRBV5-1, with D unclear. This TCR was sampled from a human donor in good health. The sample taken for sequencing was CD4+CD25+ Tregs sorted from PBMCs. The CDR3 spells CASSLTGNSNQPQHF. The DNA of the CDR3 is TGCGCCAGCAGCTTGACGGGGAATAGCAATCAGCCCCAGCATTTT.